This TCR beta chain was sequenced in a study of blood T cell repertoires in COVID-19. Measured with immunoSEQ multiplex PCR; TCRdb has only the in-frame clones, and not every one. The sample records thousands of clones, around 87% being singletons. Germline V gene lookup returns CDR1 SGHRS and CDR2 YFSETQ. The CDR3 runs to 14 residues. The germline V and J ends were trimmed by 4 bases and 5 bases, with 15 bases remaining between them. The chain joins TRBV5-1 to TRBJ2-5; D possibly corresponds to TRBD1 (6 bases). The sequence was collected from a man in his 70s with active COVID-19. The source material was peripheral blood. The CDR3 here is CASSPGQSAETQYF. DNA for the CDR3: TGCGCCAGCAGCCCAGGACAGTCCGCGGAGACCCAGTACTTC.